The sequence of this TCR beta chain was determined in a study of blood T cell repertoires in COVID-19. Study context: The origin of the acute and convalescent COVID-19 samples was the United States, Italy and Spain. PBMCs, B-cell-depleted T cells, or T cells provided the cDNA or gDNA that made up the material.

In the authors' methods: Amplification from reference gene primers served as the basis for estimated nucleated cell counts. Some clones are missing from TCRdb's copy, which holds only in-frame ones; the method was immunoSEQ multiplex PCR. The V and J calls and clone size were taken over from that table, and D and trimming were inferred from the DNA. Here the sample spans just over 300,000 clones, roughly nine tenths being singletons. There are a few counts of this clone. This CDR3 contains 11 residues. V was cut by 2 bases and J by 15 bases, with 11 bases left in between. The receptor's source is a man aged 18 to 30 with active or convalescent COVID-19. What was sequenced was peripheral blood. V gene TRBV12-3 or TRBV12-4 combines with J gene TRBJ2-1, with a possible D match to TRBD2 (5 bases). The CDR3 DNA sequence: TGTGCCAGCAGTTTACGTCGGGGTCGGTTCTTC. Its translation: CASSLRRGRFF.